Listed below are T cell receptor beta chains from one sample, sequenced in a study of blood T cell repertoires in COVID-19. Data came from immunoSEQ multiplex PCR; TCRdb stores just in-frame clones and leaves some out. Of some 210,000 clones listed, around 84% are singletons. Sequencing input: peripheral blood. The receptor source for this set is a human donor in a cohort sampled during active COVID-19. Both conserved end residues are part of each CDR3. D genes are given only for firm matches. The size entry is marked missing in some rows and otherwise reads once, few, many or a size class.

clone_size	d_call	cdr3_length	v_call	j_call	cdr3_aa	cdr3_nt
.	.	15	TRBV15	TRBJ1-4	CATSRKGRANEKLFF	TGTGCCACCAGCAGGAAGGGCAGGGCTAATGAAAAACTGTTTTTT
.	.	15	TRBV7-6	TRBJ1-3	CASSRTATSGNTIYF	TGTGCCAGCAGCCGTACAGCTACCTCTGGAAACACCATATATTTT
.	TRBD1	16	TRBV7-8	TRBJ1-3	CASSDRGRGPGNTIYF	TGTGCCAGCAGCGACAGGGGAAGAGGGCCTGGAAACACCATATATTTT
.	.	14	TRBV5-1	TRBJ2-5	CASSLGGGEETQYF	TGCGCCAGCAGCTTGGGTGGAGGGGAAGAGACCCAGTACTTC
.	TRBD2	14	TRBV6-5	TRBJ2-5	CASRIAGGLETQYF	TGTGCCAGCAGGATAGCGGGGGGGCTTGAGACCCAGTACTTC
few	TRBD2	19	TRBV4-1	TRBJ2-2	CASSHPWGLAGGPDGELFF	TGCGCCAGCAGCCACCCTTGGGGACTAGCGGGAGGGCCGGACGGGGAGCTGTTTTTT
.	.	14	TRBV6-5	TRBJ1-1	CASRLDRANTEAFF	TGTGCCAGCAGACTTGACAGAGCGAACACTGAAGCTTTCTTT
.	.	14	TRBV18	TRBJ2-5	CASSPRTNRETQYF	TGTGCCAGCTCACCACGGACAAACAGGGAGACCCAGTACTTC
.	TRBD1	17	TRBV5-4	TRBJ2-7	CASSVARWSGGSYEQYF	TGTGCCAGCAGTGTTGCCAGGTGGTCAGGGGGCTCCTACGAGCAGTACTTC
.	.	13	TRBV7-3	TRBJ1-1	CASSRTQNAEAFF	TGTGCCAGCAGCCGTACCCAGAACGCTGAAGCTTTCTTT
.	TRBD1	16	TRBV19	TRBJ2-1	CASSKTGGAGRSEQFF	TGTGCCAGTAGTAAGACAGGGGGGGCAGGCCGTTCTGAGCAGTTCTTC
.	.	14	TRBV28	TRBJ1-5	CASSYYGVGQPQHF	TGTGCCAGCAGTTATTACGGGGTTGGACAGCCCCAGCATTTT
.	TRBD2	17	TRBV27	TRBJ2-3	CASSLYRLAGFTDTQYF	TGTGCCAGCAGTTTATATAGACTAGCGGGTTTTACAGATACGCAGTATTTT
many	.	15	TRBV27	TRBJ1-2	CASSLSLGGEYGYTF	TGTGCCAGCAGTTTATCTCTGGGGGGTGAATATGGCTACACCTTC
.	TRBD1	15	TRBV5-1	TRBJ1-4	CASSLVQGENEKLFF	TGCGCCAGCAGCTTGGTTCAGGGGGAAAATGAAAAACTGTTTTTT
.	TRBD1	13	TRBV5-1	TRBJ2-1	CASSLGQGNEQFF	TGCGCCAGCAGCCTGGGACAGGGCAATGAGCAGTTCTTC
.	.	14	TRBV18	TRBJ2-7	CASSPPAPKYEQYF	TGTGCCAGCTCACCACCGGCACCGAAATACGAGCAGTACTTC
few	.	14	TRBV3-1/TRBV3-2	TRBJ1-2	CASSQESGTLGYTF	TGTGCCAGCAGCCAAGAATCCGGGACATTGGGCTACACCTTC
.	TRBD1	13	TRBV2	TRBJ1-2	CASSVWTGVGYTF	TGTGCCAGCAGTGTGTGGACAGGGGTTGGCTACACCTTC
.	.	12	TRBV11-1	TRBJ2-1	CASSLRGVEQFF	TGTGCCAGCAGCTTACGCGGGGTTGAGCAGTTCTTC
.	.	12	TRBV14	TRBJ2-7	CASSPGPYEQYF	TGTGCCAGCAGCCCTGGCCCTTACGAGCAGTACTTC
.	.	15	TRBV7-2	TRBJ1-2	CASSKMVDSLFGYTF	TGTGCCAGCAGCAAGATGGTGGACAGCCTTTTCGGCTACACCTTC
once	TRBD1	17	TRBV27	TRBJ2-3	CASSLGARGTGAHTQYF	TGTGCCAGCAGTTTGGGGGCCAGAGGGACAGGGGCCCATACGCAGTATTTT
.	TRBD2	17	TRBV5-1	TRBJ2-5	CASSTGLAAAYGETQYF	TGCGCCAGCAGCACGGGACTAGCGGCGGCCTATGGAGAGACCCAGTACTTC
.	.	15	TRBV11-1	TRBJ2-5	CASSLADNYQETQYF	TGTGCCAGCAGCTTAGCGGACAATTACCAAGAGACCCAGTACTTC
few	.	15	TRBV5-1	TRBJ1-1	CASSPLSQGNTEAFF	TGCGCCAGCAGCCCTCTCTCACAGGGGAACACTGAAGCTTTCTTT
.	.	13	TRBV5-1	TRBJ2-7	CASSLDIFYEQYF	TGCGCCAGCAGCTTGGACATTTTCTACGAGCAGTACTTC
.	TRBD1	15	TRBV6-6	TRBJ1-4	CASSPRQGPGEKLFF	TGTGCCAGCAGCCCTAGACAGGGTCCAGGGGAAAAACTGTTTTTT
few	TRBD2	14	TRBV2	TRBJ2-5	CASRSTSGAETQYF	TGTGCCAGCAGGTCTACTAGCGGAGCAGAGACCCAGTACTTC
.	.	15	TRBV11-2	TRBJ2-1	CASSVDNRAYNEQFF	TGTGCCAGCAGCGTTGACAACAGGGCCTACAATGAGCAGTTCTTC
.	.	16	TRBV4-1	TRBJ2-2	CASSQEVSANTGELFF	TGCGCCAGCAGCCAAGAGGTTAGCGCGAACACCGGGGAGCTGTTTTTT
.	.	13	TRBV5-1	TRBJ2-1	CASGFGAVNEQFF	TGCGCCAGCGGGTTTGGGGCGGTCAATGAGCAGTTCTTC
.	TRBD1	14	TRBV5-1	TRBJ2-7	CASSLAQGAGEQYF	TGCGCCAGCAGCTTGGCACAGGGGGCCGGCGAGCAGTACTTC